This T cell receptor beta chain was identified in a study of PD-1 blockade in classical Hodgkin lymphoma. At the level of the study: Patients were administered nivolumab (3 mg/kg intravenously) every 2 weeks. Points from the study as a whole: Baseline diversity in complete responders resembled that of newly diagnosed patients. While CD8+ TCR diversity did not rise significantly by C4D1, CD4+ TCR diversity did.

Concerning this clone itself: Its matching antigen is unknown.

V lost 4 bases to trimming and J lost 2 bases, with 12 bases between them. CDR3 length: 13 amino acids. Germline V gene data show CDR1 as GTSNPN and CDR2 as SVGIG (reference sequence). Sequencing was performed with immunoSEQ multiplex PCR; in TCRdb, only in-frame clones are kept and a portion is missing. The sample contains approximately 13,000 clones, around four fifths of which appear only once. Relapse was seen in all patients after autologous stem cell transplantation, and brentuximab vedotin exposure was variable. The starting material was peripheral blood mononuclear cells (PBMCs), obtained at baseline. V usage is TRBV30 and J usage is TRBJ2-7; D may be TRBD1 (5 bases). The clonotype originates from a human donor with classical Hodgkin lymphoma. This chain's CDR3 is CAWNGHLTYEQYF. The CDR3 DNA reads TGTGCCTGGAACGGACACCTAACCTACGAGCAGTACTTC.